Listed below are T cell receptor beta chains from one sample, sequenced in a study of CD8+CD57+ T cells in acquired aplastic anemia. TCRdb independently ran MiXCR on the reads; one entry per CDR3 protein. Altogether roughly 300,000 distinct CDR3 sequences are present, 45% to 70% being singletons, with the ten largest covering less than 9.5%. Source material: sorted CD4+, CD8+, or CD8+CD57+ T cells (not recorded which) from PBMCs. The source of these receptors is a human donor with severe aplastic anemia or a healthy control (not recorded which). Both conserved end residues are part of each CDR3. D genes are given only for firm matches. Expanded clones get a size class; other rows say once, few or many, or leave the size out.

abundance	v_gene	j_gene	d_gene	CDR3aa	CDR3nt
many	TRBV3-1	TRBJ1-1	TRBD1	CASSDRETEAFF	TGTGCCAGCAGCGACAGGGAAACTGAAGCTTTCTTT
many	TRBV9	TRBJ1-3	.	CASSSTGSAGNTIYF	TGTGCCAGCAGCTCTACAGGCTCCGCTGGAAACACCATATATTTT
many	TRBV5-1	TRBJ2-1	TRBD2	CASSYWGTSGDRYNEQFF	TGCGCCAGCAGCTATTGGGGGACTAGCGGGGACCGCTACAATGAGCAGTTCTTC
.	TRBV10-3	TRBJ2-3	TRBD2	CAISAVGGSPADTQYF	TGTGCCATCAGTGCAGTCGGCGGGAGCCCAGCAGATACGCAGTATTTT
few	TRBV9	TRBJ1-6	.	CASSVDGFTLHF	TGTGCCAGCAGCGTAGATGGGTTCACCCTCCACTTT
once	TRBV2	TRBJ2-3	TRBD1	CATKAGGSADTQYF	TGTGCCACTAAGGCAGGGGGAAGCGCAGATACGCAGTATTTT
many	TRBV7-9	TRBJ2-7	TRBD1	CASSFPDRASSYEQYF	TGTGCCAGCAGCTTCCCCGACAGGGCGAGCTCCTACGAGCAGTACTTC
.	TRBV19	TRBJ2-7	.	CASSINPGSYEQYF	TGTGCCAGTAGTATTAATCCAGGGTCCTACGAGCAGTACTTC
.	TRBV10-2	TRBJ2-7	.	CASSESSGGASYEQYF	TGCGCCAGCAGTGAGTCCAGCGGCGGTGCATCCTACGAGCAGTACTTC
.	TRBV7-4	TRBJ2-7	TRBD2	CASMSGSGAYEQYF	TGTGCCAGCATGAGCGGGAGCGGGGCCTACGAGCAGTACTTC
few	TRBV24-1	TRBJ2-1	TRBD2	CATSVPGGHEQFF	TGTGCCACCAGTGTACCGGGAGGGCATGAGCAGTTCTTC
few	TRBV12-3/TRBV12-4	TRBJ2-7	.	CASSPRGDEQYF	TGTGCCAGCAGCCCGCGTGGGGACGAGCAGTACTTC
few	TRBV7-9	TRBJ2-7	.	CASSLARGTQEQYF	TGTGCCAGCAGCTTAGCAAGAGGGACGCAGGAGCAGTACTTC
few	TRBV5-8	TRBJ1-1	TRBD1	CASSSGQPYTEAFF	TGTGCCAGCAGCTCGGGACAGCCCTACACTGAAGCTTTCTTT
many	TRBV19	TRBJ1-4	TRBD1	CASSIRQGEDEKLFF	TGTGCCAGTAGTATCAGACAGGGGGAAGATGAAAAACTGTTTTTT
few	TRBV5-8	TRBJ2-5	.	CASSFGPGETQYF	TGTGCCAGCAGCTTCGGCCCTGGGGAGACCCAGTACTTC
.	TRBV7-6	TRBJ2-7	.	CASSLGVGVPYEQYF	TGTGCCAGCAGCTTGGGAGTCGGGGTCCCCTACGAGCAGTACTTC
.	TRBV6-1	TRBJ2-3	.	CASGERGRGVPTKRTDTQYF	TGTGCCAGCGGTGAACGTGGGAGGGGGGTCCCAACCAAGCGCACAGATACGCAGTATTTT
.	TRBV15	TRBJ1-6	TRBD1	CATSRGGQGESPLHF	TGTGCCACCAGCAGAGGGGGACAGGGGGAGTCACCCCTCCACTTT
.	TRBV14	TRBJ2-1	TRBD1	CASSQEGTGGNEQFF	TGTGCCAGCAGCCAAGAGGGGACAGGGGGCAATGAGCAGTTCTTC
many	TRBV7-8	TRBJ2-7	.	CASSLRPDSKQYF	TGTGCCAGCAGCTTACGACCGGACAGCAAGCAGTACTTC
many	TRBV5-4	TRBJ2-5	.	CASSLEQGGGETQYF	TGTGCCAGCAGCTTGGAACAGGGTGGTGGAGAGACCCAGTACTTC
many	TRBV20-1	TRBJ2-2	.	CSAMWDVTGELFF	TGCAGTGCTATGTGGGATGTCACCGGGGAGCTGTTTTTT
.	TRBV9	TRBJ1-2	TRBD1	CASSANLGDSPNYGYTF	TGTGCCAGCAGCGCAAACCTGGGGGACAGCCCTAACTATGGCTACACCTTC
.	TRBV11-2	TRBJ2-7	.	CASSPVAAPTLGYEQYF	TGTGCCAGCAGCCCCGTAGCGGCCCCGACGCTTGGCTACGAGCAGTACTTC
.	TRBV7-9	TRBJ2-2	TRBD2	CASSLRSGGTEELFF	TGTGCCAGCAGCCTCAGGAGCGGGGGGACTGAGGAGCTGTTTTTT
.	TRBV29-1	TRBJ2-2	TRBD2	CSVTSGRDTGELFF	TGCAGCGTCACTAGCGGGAGGGACACCGGGGAGCTGTTTTTT
.	TRBV15	TRBJ1-6	TRBD1	CATSRGPRGGGSYNSPLHF	TGTGCCACCAGCAGAGGTCCGAGAGGGGGCGGGTCCTATAATTCACCCCTCCACTTT
few	TRBV5-6	TRBJ2-5	.	CASSLRRYRQETQYF	TGTGCCAGCAGCTTGCGTCGGTACAGGCAAGAGACCCAGTACTTC
.	TRBV7-3	TRBJ1-1	TRBD1	CASSLIADRGGGMNTEAFF	TGTGCCAGCAGCTTAATTGCGGACAGGGGTGGAGGGATGAACACTGAAGCTTTCTTT
.	TRBV7-7	TRBJ2-2	.	CASSLRDAGELFF	TGTGCTAGCAGCTTACGGGACGCCGGGGAGCTGTTTTTT
.	TRBV7-2	TRBJ1-4	.	CASSLLKTGVNEKLFF	TGTGCCAGCAGCCTCCTAAAGACTGGGGTAAATGAAAAACTGTTTTTT
few	TRBV7-2	TRBJ2-7	TRBD2	CASSFGTSGKFYF	TGTGCCAGCAGCTTCGGGACTAGCGGGAAATTCTACTTC
.	TRBV5-6	TRBJ2-7	.	CASSLTRLYEQYF	TGTGCCAGCAGCTTAACGCGTTTATACGAGCAGTACTTC
.	TRBV20-1	TRBJ2-2	.	CSARDPATGELFF	TGCAGTGCTAGAGATCCCGCCACCGGGGAGCTGTTTTTT
many	TRBV9	TRBJ1-3	TRBD1	CASSVGTGSMLSGNTIYF	TGTGCCAGCAGCGTCGGGACAGGGTCTATGCTGTCTGGAAACACCATATATTTT
few	TRBV25-1	TRBJ2-3	.	CASSVTGRGSTDTQYF	TGTGCCAGCAGTGTGACAGGTCGGGGGAGCACAGATACGCAGTATTTT
few	TRBV20-1	TRBJ2-3	TRBD1	CSAIGTGNTDTQYF	TGCAGTGCTATTGGGACAGGCAACACAGATACGCAGTATTTT
.	TRBV5-1	TRBJ2-7	TRBD1	CASSWTGTGTGYEQYF	TGCGCCAGCAGCTGGACCGGGACAGGAACGGGCTACGAGCAGTACTTC
.	TRBV6-5	TRBJ2-7	.	CASSYKIGREQYF	TGTGCCAGCAGTTACAAAATTGGACGCGAGCAGTACTTC
.	TRBV10-2	TRBJ2-7	TRBD1	CASSDQEFQGASSEQYF	TGCGCCAGCAGTGATCAGGAGTTCCAGGGGGCTTCCTCCGAGCAGTACTTC
.	TRBV25-1	TRBJ2-5	.	CASSKVGQEIQYF	TGTGCCAGCAGTAAAGTAGGTCAAGAGATCCAGTACTTC
.	TRBV20-1	TRBJ2-7	.	CSARTPIGTEGGQYF	TGCAGTGCTAGGACTCCTATAGGGACCGAGGGTGGGCAGTACTTC
many	TRBV5-1	TRBJ2-3	TRBD2	CASSSRLAGVRPDTQYF	TGCGCCAGCAGCTCCAGACTAGCGGGGGTTCGGCCAGATACGCAGTATTTT
.	TRBV9	TRBJ2-5	.	CASSVEWGAQETQYF	TGTGCCAGCAGCGTAGAGTGGGGCGCCCAAGAGACCCAGTACTTC
.	TRBV3-1	TRBJ2-2	TRBD1	CASSWTGVLGELFF	TGTGCCAGCAGTTGGACAGGGGTTCTCGGGGAGCTGTTTTTT
.	TRBV7-6	TRBJ2-3	.	CASQGALSTDTQYF	TGTGCCAGTCAAGGGGCACTGAGCACAGATACGCAGTATTTT
.	TRBV20-1	TRBJ2-7	TRBD2	CSARDLAGGDYEQYF	TGCAGTGCTAGAGATCTAGCGGGGGGGGACTACGAGCAGTACTTC
many	TRBV3-1	TRBJ2-3	TRBD2	CASSLSGASTDTQYF	TGTGCCAGCAGCCTTAGCGGGGCGAGCACAGATACGCAGTATTTT